This TCR beta chain came from a study of blood T cells in healthy people across ages. This CDR3 has 14 amino acids. In germline, CDR1 is DFQATT, CDR2 SNEGSKA (reference sequence). The J segment lost 9 bases and the V segment lost 6 bases, leaving 15 bases of the junction unmatched. The use of a sample-barcoded 5' primer and a J-beta primer mix characterized a second PCR of about 6 to 11 cycles. TCRdb reprocessed the 5' RACE reads with MiXCR, giving one entry per CDR3 protein. The sample holds over 950,000 distinct CDR3 sequences, 35% to 45% seen once. Worth noting for this clonotype: Its matching antigen is unknown.

The study's findings and limits: CMV status of donors was unknown, possibly confounding expanded clonotype changes.

Material for sequencing was blood. This TCR derives from a man aged 18 to 30 in good health. The chain combines TRBV20-1 with TRBJ2-3, with 7 bases fitting TRBD1. CDR3 in amino acids: CSADLGQQGGTQYF. CDR3 bases: TGCAGTGCGGACCTGGGACAGCAAGGGGGCACGCAGTATTTT.